Sequencing of this T cell receptor beta chain was carried out in a study of shared clonotypes between healthy human individuals. In the study overall: Donor composition was two women and a few men, aged 18 to 49. The study's findings and limits: Donor clonotype sharing was expected to depend on sequencing depth. In contrast to clonotypes shared by all four donors, non-shared clonotypes had lower generation probabilities.

Assay: immunoSEQ multiplex PCR; the TCRdb copy retains only in-frame clones and omits some. The sample has 2 million or so clones; 95% are singletons. This CDR3 is 15 amino acids long. In germline, CDR1 is SGHDT, CDR2 YYEEEE. Trimming took 4 bases from V and 4 from J, leaving 17 bases between them. Remarks on this clone: What it binds is not known.

The rearrangement uses TRBV5-6 and TRBJ1-2; D unclear. Sequenced: naive CD4+ T cells sorted from blood. Indicated subset: CD45RA+ positively selected. This receptor was identified in a man aged 18 to 29 in good health. CDR3 loop: CASSLRAGGSYGYTF. In nucleotides, the CDR3 is TGTGCCAGCAGCCTACGTGCGGGCGGCAGCTATGGCTACACCTTC.